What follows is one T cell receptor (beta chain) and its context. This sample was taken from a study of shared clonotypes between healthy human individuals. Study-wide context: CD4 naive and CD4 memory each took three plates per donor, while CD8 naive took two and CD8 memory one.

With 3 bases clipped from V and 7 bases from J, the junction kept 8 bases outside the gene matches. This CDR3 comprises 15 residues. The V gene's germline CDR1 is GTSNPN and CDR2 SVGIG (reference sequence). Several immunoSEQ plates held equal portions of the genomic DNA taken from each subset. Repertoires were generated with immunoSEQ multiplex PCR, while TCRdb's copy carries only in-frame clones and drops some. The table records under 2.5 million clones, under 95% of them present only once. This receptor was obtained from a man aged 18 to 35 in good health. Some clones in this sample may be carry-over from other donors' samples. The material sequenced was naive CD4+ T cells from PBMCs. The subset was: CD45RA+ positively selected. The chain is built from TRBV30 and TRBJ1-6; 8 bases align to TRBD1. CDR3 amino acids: CAWRASDRVNSPLHF. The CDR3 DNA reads TGTGCCTGGAGAGCCTCGGACAGGGTAAATTCACCCCTCCACTTT.